These T cell receptor beta chains were read from a single sample in a study of identical twins. TCRdb recomputed calls from the 5' RACE reads with MiXCR, one row per CDR3 protein. This sample has hundreds of thousands of distinct CDR3 sequences; just under 9.5% occur once, and the top ten carry 7% to 8.5%. These same records also appear under a second study, on yellow fever vaccine responses in identical twins.

The sequenced sample consisted of CD8+ T cells sorted from blood. These receptor sequences come from a woman aged 18-30 years in good health. Both conserved end residues are part of each CDR3. Each record gives: V gene, D gene, clone size, J gene, CDR3 DNA, CDR3 protein. A D gene is named only where the DNA matches it firmly. Rows may omit the clone size; those that give it use once, few, many or a size class.

>TRBV29-1|NA|few|TRBJ1-2
TGCAGCGTTTCAGGGGAGGGAGGGAACTATGGCTACACCTTC
CSVSGEGGNYGYTF
>TRBV6-5|NA|NA|TRBJ1-1
TGTGCCAGCAGTTACTATTGGAACACTGAAGCTTTCTTT
CASSYYWNTEAFF
>TRBV11-2|NA|NA|TRBJ2-1
TGTGCCAGCAGCTTGACGGGAGAAGATGAGCAGTTCTTC
CASSLTGEDEQFF
>TRBV7-3|NA|NA|TRBJ2-2
TGTGCCAGCAGCTCGTCGGTTGGGAGCCTGAACACCGGGGAGCTGTTTTTT
CASSSSVGSLNTGELFF
>TRBV12-3/TRBV12-4|TRBD1|few|TRBJ2-7
TGTGCCAGCAGCACCTCAGGGGGCAAGGGTTACGAGCAGTACTTC
CASSTSGGKGYEQYF
>TRBV12-3/TRBV12-4|TRBD2|many|TRBJ2-3
TGTGCCAGCAGACGGGAACTAGCGGCTATCACAGATACGCAGTATTTT
CASRRELAAITDTQYF
>TRBV20-1|TRBD1|many|TRBJ2-7
TGCAGTGCTAGTTGGGACAGTATCTACGAGCAGTACTTC
CSASWDSIYEQYF
>TRBV25-1|NA|many|TRBJ2-1
TGTGCCAGCCTCGAAGCCAGCGAGCAGTTCTTC
CASLEASEQFF
>TRBV7-2|TRBD1|many|TRBJ2-7
TGTGCCACCAGAGGACAGGGGGAGTACGAGCAGTACTTC
CATRGQGEYEQYF
>TRBV28|TRBD2|NA|TRBJ2-1
TGTGCCAGCAGTCCTCTAGCGGGAGAAGAGTACAATGAGCAGTTCTTC
CASSPLAGEEYNEQFF
>TRBV24-1|NA|NA|TRBJ1-1
TGTGCCACCAGTGCGCGGGGCAGGAACACTGAAGCTTTCTTT
CATSARGRNTEAFF
>TRBV4-3|NA|NA|TRBJ2-7
TGCGCCAGCAGCCCAGATCGTGGGGCCAAGTCCTACGAGCAGTACTTC
CASSPDRGAKSYEQYF
>TRBV4-1|NA|many|TRBJ2-1
TGCGCCAGCAGCAAGGGACCCTACTCCTACAATGAGCAGTTCTTC
CASSKGPYSYNEQFF